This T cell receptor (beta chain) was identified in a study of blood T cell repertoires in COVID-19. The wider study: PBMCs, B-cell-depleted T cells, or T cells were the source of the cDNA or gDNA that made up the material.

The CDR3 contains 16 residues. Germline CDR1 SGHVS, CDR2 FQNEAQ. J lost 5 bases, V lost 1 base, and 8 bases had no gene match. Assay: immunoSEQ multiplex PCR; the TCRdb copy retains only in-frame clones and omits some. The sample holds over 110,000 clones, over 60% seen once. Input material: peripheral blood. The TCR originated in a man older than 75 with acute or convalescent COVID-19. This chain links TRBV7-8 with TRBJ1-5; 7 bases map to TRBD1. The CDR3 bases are TGTGCCAGCAGCTTAGGGGGGGACAGAGCCTATCAGCCCCAGCATTTT. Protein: CASSLGGDRAYQPQHF.